This T cell receptor beta chain was sequenced in a study of T cells in Graves' hyperthyroidism and ophthalmopathy. The CDR3 regions of TCR beta were amplified from RNA transcripts. HTBI primers were used for first-round RT-PCR of the TCR CDR3. Via MiXCR, TCRdb re-called the multiplex PCR reads, giving one row per CDR3 protein. The sample lists 300,000 to 350,000 distinct CDR3 sequences; roughly 21% were seen once. This clonotype was seen repeatedly, ten times or more. The V end was cut by 0 bases, the J end by 5 bases, with 11 bases between. The CDR3 spans 15 residues. The germline CDR1 and CDR2 sequences are MGHRA and YSYEKL.

The rearrangement links TRBV4-1 to TRBJ1-5; tentative D call: TRBD1 (6 bases). The sequenced material came from blood. The sequence derives from a woman aged 45 to 65 with Graves' hyperthyroidism. DNA for the CDR3: TGCGCCAGCAGCCAAGACCCCCGGACAGATCAGCCCCAGCATTTT. It translates to CASSQDPRTDQPQHF.